A single sample gave rise to the 11 T cell receptor beta chains below, sequenced in a study of OX40 agonist ivuxolimab in advanced cancers. The method was immunoSEQ multiplex PCR; TCRdb's version includes in-frame clones alone and lacks a portion of them. The sample includes 60,000 to 90,000 clones, about 81% of them seen just once. The material sequenced was CD4+ or CD8+ T cells sorted from blood, taken in a trial of the OX40 agonist ivuxolimab. The receptors were gathered from an adult with an advanced solid tumor such as melanoma, head and neck, liver or kidney cancer.

CDR3 sequence (DNA): TGTGCCAGCAGCGTAGCCCCCTCGGCAGTCGGAACATACGAGCAGTACTTC. This sequence encodes CASSVAPSAVGTYEQYF. This chain uses TRBV9 with TRBJ2-7; D remains ambiguous. The CDR3 sequence is 17 residues long. The germline CDR1 and CDR2 sequences are SGDLS and YYNGEE. V was cut by 0 bases and J by 4 bases, with 20 bases left in between.

This chain links TRBV9 with TRBJ2-3; 13 positions agree with TRBD2. Per germline, CDR1 SGDLS and CDR2 YYNGEE. J gave up 6 bases and V 4 bases, and 5 bases lay outside the gene matches. The CDR3 is 15 residues long. The CDR3 sequence is CASSSRTSGGDTQYF. CDR3 DNA sequence: TGTGCCAGCAGCTCTCGGACTAGCGGGGGCGATACGCAGTATTTT.

This chain links TRBV19 with TRBJ2-2; no firm D call. V was trimmed by 3 bases and J by 6 bases, leaving 5 bases between them. The CDR3 runs to 12 residues. The germline CDR1 and CDR2 sequences are LNHDA and SQIVND (reference sequence). The CDR3 here is CASSIVAGELFF. CDR3 nucleotide sequence: TGTGCCAGTAGTATCGTGGCCGGGGAGCTGTTTTTT.

The CDR3 loop is CASRGQGRANEQFF. Written as DNA, the CDR3 is TGTGCCAGCAGGGGACAGGGAAGGGCCAATGAGCAGTTCTTC. The chain is built from TRBV6-5 and TRBJ2-1; 9 nucleotides align to TRBD1. This CDR3 has 14 amino acids. Trimming cost V 6 bases and J 6 bases; bases outside gene matches: 6. CDR1 and CDR2 (germline): MNHEY, SVGAGI.

The J gene is TRBJ2-7, the V gene TRBV11-3; D call uncertain. V shed 5 bases and J shed 3 bases, with 5 bases lying between them. Germline CDR1 and CDR2: SGHNT and YENEEA. This CDR3 is built from 11 residues. This CDR3 is CASSPNYEQYF. CDR3 coding DNA: TGTGCCAGCAGCCCAAACTACGAGCAGTACTTC. Drawing the rest from reference TRBV11-3 and TRBJ2-7, the complete variable domain is EAGVVQSPRYKIIEKKQPVAFWCNPISGHNTLYWYLQNLGQGPELLIRYENEEAVDDSQLPKDRFSAERLKGVDSTLKIQPAELGDSAVYLCASSPNYEQYFGPGTRLTVT.

The gene calls are TRBV5-5 and TRBJ1-1; D remains ambiguous. The CDR3 has 14 residues. CDR1 is SGHKS and CDR2 is YYEKEE in the germline V gene (reference sequence). V was pared by 5 bases and J by 4 bases, with 15 bases between. CDR3 amino acids: CASRQTYTGTEAFF. CDR3 nucleotide sequence: TGTGCCAGCAGACAGACATACACGGGCACTGAAGCTTTCTTT.

This chain joins TRBV19 and TRBJ1-1, with 9 nucleotides matching TRBD1. This CDR3 spans 14 amino acids. The V segment lost 3 bases and the J segment 2 bases; nucleotides outside the gene matches: 1. Germline V CDR1 and CDR2: LNHDA, SQIVND (reference sequence). The CDR3 sequence: CASSITGGNTEAFF. For the CDR3, the DNA is TGTGCCAGTAGTATCACAGGGGGCAACACTGAAGCTTTCTTT. Looking up the rest from reference TRBV19 and TRBJ1-1 gives the full variable domain: DGGITQSPKYLFRKEGQNVTLSCEQNLNHDAMYWYRQDPGQGLRLIYYSQIVNDFQKGDIAEGYSVSREKKESFPLTVTSAQKNPTAFYLCASSITGGNTEAFFGQGTRLTVV.

This clone was seen once. This sequence joins TRBV5-6 and TRBJ1-5; no reliable D call. The ends were cut back, 3 bases at V and 3 bases at J, with 16 bases in the middle. CDR3 size: 16 residues. Germline V gene sequence: CDR1 SGHDT, CDR2 YYEEEE. CDR3 coding DNA: TGTGCCAGCAGCTCCTTTGTACCGGGAGACAATCAGCCCCAGCATTTT. Protein: CASSSFVPGDNQPQHF.

This sequence joins TRBV18 and TRBJ1-1; 8 bases align to TRBD1. After removal of 5 bases from V and 2 bases from J, the junction contained 4 bases not matched to a gene. CDR1 is KGHSH and CDR2 is LQKENI in the germline V gene. CDR3 size: 14 residues. The CDR3: CASSSTGANTEAFF. The CDR3 DNA reads TGTGCCAGCTCATCGACAGGGGCTAACACTGAAGCTTTCTTT.

This clone was observed a handful of times. This chain uses TRBV6-1 with TRBJ1-5; D might be TRBD1 (5 bases). From germline, CDR1 is MNHNS and CDR2 SASEGT. Trimming removed 5 bases from V and 2 bases from J, with 13 bases in between. The CDR3 totals 15 residues. CDR3: CASSLRGLGNQPQHF. CDR3 DNA sequence: TGTGCCAGCAGTTTAAGGGGCCTGGGCAATCAGCCCCAGCATTTT.

This clone was counted once. This chain connects TRBV5-1 to TRBJ1-6, with 7 bases identical to TRBD1. With V trimmed by 0 bases and J by 7 bases, 1 base remained unmatched. CDR1 SGHRS and CDR2 YFSETQ come from the germline V gene. The CDR3 has 14 residues. This chain's CDR3 is CASSLEGGNSPLHF. CDR3 sequence (DNA): TGCGCCAGCAGCTTGGAAGGGGGCAATTCACCCCTCCACTTT.